A selection of T cell receptor beta chains follows, all from one sample in a study of blood T cell repertoires in COVID-19. TCRdb's table, derived via immunoSEQ multiplex PCR, lists solely in-frame clones and lacks some. The table lists about 150,000 clones, just under 85% of them singletons, with less than 30% in the top ten. The sample taken for sequencing was peripheral blood. These receptors originate from a woman between 55 and 75 years old with acute or convalescent COVID-19. CDR3s include the opening cysteine and the closing phenylalanine or tryptophan. The D gene is left open where the match is weak.

>TRBV9|TRBD2|TRBJ2-5|15
CASSVGLADQETQYF
TGTGCCAGCAGCGTAGGGCTAGCGGATCAAGAGACCCAGTACTTC
>TRBV28|TRBD1|TRBJ2-6|17
CASSRRQGSSGANVLTF
TGTGCCAGCAGTCGACGACAGGGGAGCTCTGGGGCCAACGTCCTGACTTTC
>TRBV20-1|-|TRBJ1-1|13
CSASHAVRGEAFF
TGCAGTGCTAGTCATGCAGTACGAGGTGAAGCTTTCTTT
>TRBV30|-|TRBJ1-2|12
CVVAGDGYGYTF
TGTGTCGTGGCAGGGGACGGCTATGGCTACACCTTC
>TRBV18|-|TRBJ1-1|16
CASSRLGGAGNTEAFF
TGTGCCAGCTCGCGGCTTGGGGGCGCGGGGAACACTGAAGCTTTCTTT
>TRBV19|-|TRBJ1-5|14
CASSIQTGPQPQHF
TGTGCCAGTAGTATACAAACAGGGCCACAGCCCCAGCATTTT
>TRBV5-1|-|TRBJ2-5|15
CASSLEPRSKETQYF
TGCGCCAGCAGCTTGGAACCACGGTCCAAAGAGACCCAGTACTTC
>TRBV27|TRBD1|TRBJ1-6|15
CASSRGQGANSPLHF
TGTGCCAGCAGTCGAGGGCAGGGGGCGAACTCACCCCTCCACTTT
>TRBV5-1|-|TRBJ1-1|14
CASSLLDQGTEAFF
TGCGCCAGCAGCCTACTGGACCAGGGCACTGAAGCTTTCTTT
>TRBV6-5|-|TRBJ1-5|15
CASKPQGGSNQPQHF
TGTGCCAGCAAACCACAGGGTGGGAGCAATCAGCCCCAGCATTTT